What follows describes a single T cell receptor beta chain. The data were taken from a study of OX40 agonist ivuxolimab in advanced cancers. Study in general: An agonistic anti-OX40 (CD134) antibody, ivuxolimab, was used to treat the patients.

CDR1 is MNHNY and CDR2 is SVGAGI in the germline V gene (reference sequence). The CDR3 is 14 residues long. Trimming took 6 bases from V and 4 from J; bases not matched to a gene: 7. This table comes from immunoSEQ multiplex PCR, and its TCRdb copy is limited to in-frame clones, with some not included. This sample has more than 95,000 clones; approximately 90% occur once, and the top ten carry 0.79%. The origin of this receptor is an adult with an advanced solid tumor such as melanoma, head and neck, liver or kidney cancer. This sample comprised CD4+ or CD8+ T cells sorted from blood, obtained in a trial of the OX40 agonist ivuxolimab. The genes are TRBV6-6 and TRBJ2-3; 7 bases align to TRBD1. For the CDR3, the DNA is TGTGCCAGCAGGGAACAGGGGAGCGCAGATACGCAGTATTTT. The encoded protein is CASREQGSADTQYF.